Presented here are 16 T cell receptor beta chains from one specimen sequenced in a study of spatial heterogeneity in lung cancer. Study results and limitations: Tumoral mutation counts were tracked by counts of expanded intratumoral alpha and beta TCRs.

Time point indicated: sample taken at primary tumor resection. MiXCR, run by TCRdb on the 5' RACE reads, gives a single entry per CDR3 protein. The sample yields around 19,000 distinct CDR3 sequences, about a sixth seen once. These receptors are not linked to any known antigen. Sequenced here: lung tumor tissue, sampled at surgery. The receptors originated from a female donor with early-stage non-small cell lung cancer.

This clonotype was recorded at least ten times. Here the CDR3 reads CSARTSGVNIQYF. The DNA of the CDR3 is TGCAGTGCAAGGACTAGCGGCGTGAACATTCAGTACTTC. The chain couples TRBV20-1 to TRBJ2-4, with 10 bases matching TRBD2. The V gene's germline CDR1 is DFQATT and CDR2 SNEGSKA (reference sequence). Trimming cost V 6 bases and J 7 bases; bases outside gene matches: 6. The CDR3 has 13 amino acids.

In DNA, the CDR3 is TGTGCCAGCTCACCACCGCGGGAGGACGGGGGGTTCGAGCAGTACTTC. It is translated as CASSPPREDGGFEQYF. This rearrangement joins TRBV18 to TRBJ2-7; 8 bases fit TRBD2. From germline, CDR1 is KGHSH and CDR2 LQKENI. Trimming at V came to 0 bases and at J to 6 bases, leaving 10 bases not matched to a gene. The CDR3 sequence is 16 residues long.

This clonotype was counted between two and nine times. The J gene is TRBJ2-3, the V gene TRBV5-1; D call uncertain. This CDR3 comprises 11 residues. Trimming removed 2 bases from V and 4 bases from J, with 2 bases in between. CDR1 is SGHRS and CDR2 is YFSETQ in the germline V gene. Here the CDR3 reads CASSLSDTQYF. As DNA, the CDR3 is TGCGCCAGCAGCTTATCAGATACGCAGTATTTT. Combining the CDR3 with reference TRBV5-1 and TRBJ2-3 gives the whole variable domain KAGVTQTPRYLIKTRGQQVTLSCSPISGHRSVSWYQQTPGQGLQFLFEYFSETQRNKGNFPGRFSGRQFSNSRSEMNVSTLELGDSALYLCASSLSDTQYFGPGTRLTVL.

V is TRBV30 and J is TRBJ2-3; 8 bases align to TRBD2. The CDR3 has 15 amino acids. V dropped 3 bases and J dropped 0; count of bases not matched to a gene: 5. The germline CDR1 and CDR2 sequences are GTSNPN and SVGIG (reference sequence). CDR3 in DNA: TGTGCCTGGAGCCCGGGACTAGTGAGCACAGATACGCAGTATTTT. Protein sequence: CAWSPGLVSTDTQYF.

The sample holds many counts of this clonotype. V usage is TRBV20-1 and J usage is TRBJ2-3; 11 bases match TRBD2. V lost 5 bases to trimming and J lost 5 bases; unmatched junction nucleotides: 6. CDR1 is DFQATT and CDR2 is SNEGSKA in the germline V gene (reference sequence). The CDR3 consists of 14 residues. CDR3 bases: TGCAGTGCTCCCCTTAGCGGGAGGGGAGATACGCAGTATTTT. Translation gives CSAPLSGRGDTQYF.

This clonotype has at least ten counts. The CDR3 DNA follows: TGCAGCGGGGGACTTCGCGGGGGGGAGCTGTTTTTT. Translating gives CSGGLRGGELFF. The V gene is TRBV29-1, the J gene TRBJ2-2; D is possibly TRBD2 (6 bases). Trimming stripped 7 bases from V and 8 bases from J, with 14 bases between. The CDR3 contains 12 residues. Germline lookup yields CDR1 SQVTM and CDR2 ANQGSEA.

By share, this clonotype ranks as medium-sized. The rearrangement links TRBV7-8 to TRBJ2-3, with TRBD2 identical over 10 bases. In germline, CDR1 is SGHVS, CDR2 FQNEAQ. The CDR3 is 17 amino acids. V trimming: 5 bases; J trimming: 1 base; junction bases outside the gene matches: 9. In DNA form, the CDR3 reads TGTGCCAGCAGCCCCCTTCGAGCGGGGGGGCGCACAGATACGCAGTATTTT. Protein product: CASSPLRAGGRTDTQYF.

This clonotype was observed a few times. The V gene is TRBV3-1, the J gene TRBJ2-3; TRBD2 is a possible D gene (5 bases). Between the trimmed V and J ends, which lost 4 bases and 7 bases, there was a span of 15 bases. The CDR3 covers 14 residues. CDR1 is LGHDT and CDR2 is YNNKEL in the germline V gene (reference sequence). The DNA of the CDR3 is TGTGCCAGCAGCCCGCAATCGACGGGAAATACGCAGTATTTT. Its protein is CASSPQSTGNTQYF.

The rearrangement links TRBV10-3 to TRBJ2-5; 8 bases line up with TRBD1. Per the germline V gene, CDR1 is ENHRY and CDR2 is SYGVKD. V gave up 2 bases and J gave up 4 bases; unmatched junction bases: 12. The CDR3 covers 17 residues. CDR3 in amino acids: CAISERGQGAARETQYF. The CDR3 DNA follows: TGTGCCATCAGTGAGCGGGGTCAGGGGGCGGCTAGAGAGACCCAGTACTTC.

The V gene is TRBV20-1, the J gene TRBJ2-3; TRBD2 might be the D (6 bases). The length of the CDR3 is 14 residues. Germline V gene sequence: CDR1 DFQATT, CDR2 SNEGSKA (reference sequence). V gave up 3 bases and J gave up 6 bases, with 16 bases separating them. CDR3 sequence reads: CSARGRDRTDTQYF. DNA of the CDR3: TGCAGTGCTAGGGGGCGGGATAGAACCGATACGCAGTATTTT.

This clonotype was counted a few times. V gene TRBV5-4 combines with J gene TRBJ2-5; D may correspond to TRBD1 or TRBD2 (5 bases each). Trimming took 4 bases from V and 1 from J, leaving 11 bases between them. Germline values: CDR1 SGHNT, CDR2 YYREEE (reference sequence). The CDR3 covers 14 residues. The DNA of the CDR3 is TGTGCCAGCAGCCTACAGAGGGGCCAAGAGACCCAGTACTTC. This translates into CASSLQRGQETQYF.

The chain combines TRBV27 with TRBJ2-3, with TRBD2 identical over 10 bases. Losses at the gene ends were 3 bases for V and 12 bases for J; bases not matched to a gene: 27. The CDR3 consists of 20 residues. Germline CDR1 is MNHEY and CDR2 is SMNVEV (reference sequence). CDR3 protein: CASSFIWGEGLALAGVFQYF. In DNA form, the CDR3 reads TGTGCCAGCAGTTTTATATGGGGAGAGGGCCTAGCGCTAGCGGGAGTTTTCCAGTATTTT.

A word on this clonotype: Since a much larger clone is just one base distant, this may be a read error. V gene TRBV29-1 combines with J gene TRBJ2-1; no definite D call. The germline gives CDR1 SQVTM, CDR2 ANQGSEA. Trimming took 3 bases from V and 0 from J, leaving 18 bases between them. The CDR3 totals 17 residues. The CDR3 reads CSVDSWPFPSSYNEQFF. CDR3 nucleotides: TGCAGCGTTGATTCCTGGCCCTTTCCCAGCTCCTACAATGAGCAGTTCTTC.

CDR3 nucleotides: TGCAGTGCTACCCGACACAAGCTTACGGGGGAGCAGTACTTC. This codes for CSATRHKLTGEQYF. The chain is built from TRBV20-1 and TRBJ2-7; maybe TRBD2 (5 bases). This CDR3 region has 14 residues. Trimming pared 4 bases from V and 7 bases from J, leaving 20 bases between. Germline CDR1 DFQATT, CDR2 SNEGSKA (reference sequence).

The chain uses TRBV29-1 and TRBJ2-2; D may be TRBD1 (5 bases). Germline V lookup: CDR1 SQVTM, CDR2 ANQGSEA. This CDR3 is built from 16 residues. V shed 5 bases and J shed 0 bases, with 16 bases lying between them. The CDR3 DNA reads as TGCAGCGTTAAGGGGTCGACCACCCCGAACACCGGGGAGCTGTTTTTT. This codes for CSVKGSTTPNTGELFF.

V gene TRBV19 combines with J gene TRBJ2-7; D uncertain. There are 14 residues in the CDR3. Trimming removed 1 base from V and 2 bases from J, with 9 bases in between. Looked up from germline, CDR1 is LNHDA and CDR2 is SQIVND (reference sequence). The CDR3 DNA sequence: TGTGCCAGTAGTATAGGGCAGAAAGCCTACGAGCAGTACTTC. Amino acids: CASSIGQKAYEQYF.